The T cell receptor (beta chain) described here comes from a study of OX40 agonist ivuxolimab in advanced cancers. Study observations and caveats: Part of the nonresponder group also had normalized T-cell clonal expansion that was low.

Only in-frame clones appear in the TCRdb table, and some are missing; sequencing was by immunoSEQ multiplex PCR. The table has roughly 67,000 clones, approximately 91% seen once. The CDR3 totals 13 residues. CDR1 is KGHSH and CDR2 is LQKENI in the germline V gene. The V and J ends lost 4 bases and 2 bases respectively, with 8 bases between them. Remarks on this clone: Its antigen is not known.

The sequencing here drew on CD4+ or CD8+ T cells sorted from blood, taken in a trial of the OX40 agonist ivuxolimab. The chain recombines TRBV18 with TRBJ2-5, with a tentative D call TRBD2 (5 bases). The sequence was collected from an adult with an advanced solid tumor such as melanoma, head and neck, liver or kidney cancer. Here the CDR3 DNA reads TGTGCCAGCTCACGCGGACTGCAAGAGACCCAGTACTTC. Encoded protein: CASSRGLQETQYF. Full variable domain (remainder filled in from reference TRBV18 and TRBJ2-5): NAGVMQNPRHLVRRRGQEARLRCSPMKGHSHVYWYRQLPEEGLKFMVYLQKENIIDESGMPKERFSAEFPKEGPSILRIQQVVRGDSAAYFCASSRGLQETQYFGPGTRLLVL.